This TCR beta chain stems from a study of OX40 agonist ivuxolimab in advanced cancers. Measured with immunoSEQ multiplex PCR; TCRdb has only the in-frame clones, and not every one. The top ten hold about 9.4% of the sample, which has about 30,000 clones, approximately 91% seen once. Study-wide results and caveats: Researchers report that CD8+ T cells had, on average, more expanded clones than CD4+. At doses 0.1 to 3.0 mg/kg, CD4+ and CD8+ clones expanded.

On this clone itself: As yet, its antigen is unknown.

Patients with a history of autoimmune disease or on systemic immunosuppression were excluded. Trimming removed 5 bases from V and 2 bases from J, with 10 bases in between. The CDR3 length is 14 residues. CDR1 MDHEN and CDR2 SYDVKM come from the germline V gene. The specimen was CD4+ or CD8+ T cells sorted from blood, collected in a trial of the OX40 agonist ivuxolimab. The chain recombines TRBV28 with TRBJ1-3; D ambiguous. The sequence was obtained from an adult with an advanced solid tumor such as melanoma, head and neck, liver or kidney cancer. CDR3 protein: CASSDLLAGNTIYF. For the CDR3, the DNA is TGTGCCAGCAGTGACCTCTTAGCTGGAAACACCATATATTTT.